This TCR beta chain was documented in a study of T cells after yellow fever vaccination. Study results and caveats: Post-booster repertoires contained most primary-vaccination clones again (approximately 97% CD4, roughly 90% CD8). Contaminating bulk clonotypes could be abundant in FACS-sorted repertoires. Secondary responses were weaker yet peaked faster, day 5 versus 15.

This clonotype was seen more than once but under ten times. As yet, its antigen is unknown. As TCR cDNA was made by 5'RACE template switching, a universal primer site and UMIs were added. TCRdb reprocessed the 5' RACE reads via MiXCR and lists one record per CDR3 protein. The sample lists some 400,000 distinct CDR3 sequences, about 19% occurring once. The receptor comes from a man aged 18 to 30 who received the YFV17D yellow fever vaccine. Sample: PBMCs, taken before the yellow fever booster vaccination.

The CDR3 here is CASSPRGRGNTEAFF. CDR3 nucleotides: TGTGCCAGCAGTCCGCGAGGGAGAGGGAACACTGAAGCTTTCTTT. The rearrangement joins TRBV28 to TRBJ1-1; no firm D call. Trimming cost V 5 bases and J 1 base, with 14 bases left between them. The CDR3 loop spans 15 amino acids. Per germline, CDR1 MDHEN and CDR2 SYDVKM. Full variable domain (remainder filled in from reference TRBV28 and TRBJ1-1): DVKVTQSSRYLVKRTGEKVFLECVQDMDHENMFWYRQDPGLGLRLIYFSYDVKMKEKGDIPEGYSVSREKKERFSLILESASTNQTSMYLCASSPRGRGNTEAFFGQGTRLTVV.